The 19 T cell receptor beta chains listed next were all sequenced from one sample in a study of blood T cell repertoires in COVID-19. This table comes from immunoSEQ multiplex PCR, and its TCRdb copy is limited to in-frame clones, with some not included. Here the sample spans tens of thousands of clones, roughly 80% being singletons. The material sequenced was peripheral blood. The receptors here all came from a man aged 30-40 years with COVID-19, enrolled during active disease.

This chain joins TRBV7-3 and TRBJ2-7; D unclear. Germline V gives CDR1 SGHTA, CDR2 FQGTGA. The CDR3 has 13 residues. The V and J ends lost 2 bases and 5 bases respectively, with 10 bases between them. The CDR3 sequence: CASSLGPHHEQYF. The DNA for the CDR3 is TGTGCCAGCAGCTTAGGCCCTCACCACGAGCAGTACTTC.

J is TRBJ2-3 and V is TRBV19, with 7 bases aligning to TRBD2. The CDR3 has 17 residues. The trim removed 0 bases at V and 2 bases at J, leaving 8 bases unmatched. CDR1 is LNHDA, CDR2 SQIVND, per germline (reference sequence). DNA for the CDR3: TGTGCCAGTAGTATAGATGGTGGCGGGGGTTCCACAGATACGCAGTATTTT. This codes for CASSIDGGGGSTDTQYF. Based on the CDR3 plus reference TRBV19 and TRBJ2-3, the full variable domain is DGGITQSPKYLFRKEGQNVTLSCEQNLNHDAMYWYRQDPGQGLRLIYYSQIVNDFQKGDIAEGYSVSREKKESFPLTVTSAQKNPTAFYLCASSIDGGGGSTDTQYFGPGTRLTVL.

The J gene is TRBJ2-1, the V gene TRBV19, with D perhaps matching TRBD1 (5 bases). This CDR3 has 14 residues. Trimming removed 2 bases at V and 3 bases at J, with 8 bases between. The V gene's germline CDR1 is LNHDA and CDR2 SQIVND (reference sequence). This CDR3 reads CASSIHRNYNEQFF. CDR3 nucleotide sequence: TGTGCCAGTAGTATACACAGGAACTACAATGAGCAGTTCTTC.

This clone has more than one count but fewer than ten. V and J are TRBV3-1 (or the pseudogene TRBV3-2) and TRBJ2-7, with 11 nucleotides matching TRBD2. The CDR3 has 15 amino acids. Trimming cost V 5 bases and J 4 bases; bases outside gene matches: 7. CDR1 is LGHDT and CDR2 is YNNKEL in the germline V gene (reference sequence). The CDR3 is CASSASLAGGYEQYF. The DNA of the CDR3 is TGTGCCAGCAGCGCTTCCCTAGCGGGAGGATACGAGCAGTACTTC.

The chain carries TRBV28 and TRBJ1-2; D is perhaps TRBD1 (5 bases). The germline gives CDR1 MDHEN, CDR2 SYDVKM. This CDR3 spans 13 amino acids. V lost 2 bases, J lost 5 bases, and 9 bases lay in between. The CDR3 loop reads CASSLGAGYGYTF. In DNA, the CDR3 is TGTGCCAGCAGTTTAGGGGCAGGGTATGGCTACACCTTC.

The CDR3 bases are TGCGCCAGCAGCTTGTTGGAGACAGGGAAGCGCTACACCTTC. The encoded protein is CASSLLETGKRYTF. The chain uses TRBV5-1 and TRBJ1-2; 7 positions match TRBD1. This CDR3 spans 14 amino acids. Germline V gives CDR1 SGHRS, CDR2 YFSETQ. J lost 9 bases, V lost 1 base, and 9 bases had no gene match.

The gene calls are TRBV10-3 and TRBJ1-2; no clear D gene. The CDR3 has 13 amino acids. Germline V gene sequence: CDR1 ENHRY, CDR2 SYGVKD. V was shortened by 4 bases and J by 7 bases, with 13 bases between the two germline ends. The CDR3 DNA is TGTGCCATCAGTGGGACTTCTCGGAGTGGCTACACCTTC. Its protein product is CAISGTSRSGYTF.

The J gene is TRBJ2-7, the V gene TRBV10-3, with D maybe TRBD2 (6 bases). Germline-derived CDR1 and CDR2 are ENHRY and SYGVKD. This CDR3 is 16 amino acids long. Between the trimmed V and J ends, which lost 6 bases and 0 bases, there was a span of 18 bases. In DNA form, the CDR3 reads TGTGCCATCAGCTCAGGAGGGGCTGAACCCTCCTACGAGCAGTACTTC. This encodes CAISSGGAEPSYEQYF.

The chain links TRBV19 to TRBJ1-2; possible D gene TRBD1, 5 bases. With 4 bases removed from V and 8 bases from J, the gap between germline ends came to 8 bases. This CDR3 contains 11 residues. Germline assignment: CDR1 LNHDA and CDR2 SQIVND (reference sequence). CDR3 sequence (DNA): TGTGCCAGTAGTAGCAGACAGGGCTACACCTTC. As protein: CASSSRQGYTF.

The V gene is TRBV28, the J gene TRBJ1-2; TRBD1 is a possible D gene (6 bases). Germline CDR1 is MDHEN and CDR2 is SYDVKM. This CDR3 has 18 amino acids. V gave up 4 bases and J gave up 2 bases, with 23 bases separating them. In DNA, the CDR3 is TGTGCCAGCAGTTCCCAACGGGGCCGACAGGAAACAAACTATGGCTACACCTTC. Protein product: CASSSQRGRQETNYGYTF.

The rearrangement joins TRBV19 to TRBJ2-7, with 8 bases aligning to TRBD2. Germline values: CDR1 LNHDA, CDR2 SQIVND (reference sequence). This CDR3 region has 17 residues. Germline trimming cut 9 bases from V and 1 base from J; bases unmatched to any gene: 17. The CDR3 DNA reads TGTGCCAGCTCGGGGACTTCTCGCGGGAGGAGGTCCTACGAGCAGTACTTC. This sequence encodes CASSGTSRGRRSYEQYF.

The chain recombines TRBV25-1 with TRBJ2-1; TRBD2 matches 10 bases. Germline V gives CDR1 MGHDK, CDR2 SYGVNS. V dropped 4 bases and J dropped 9; count of bases not matched to a gene: 12. The CDR3 runs 16 residues. DNA of the CDR3: TGTGCCAGCAGTGGGACCCTAGCGGGAGTGGGGCGTGAGCAGTTCTTC. It translates to CASSGTLAGVGREQFF.

V and J are TRBV9 and TRBJ2-2; 7 bases align to TRBD1. The trim removed 5 bases at V and 4 bases at J, leaving 11 bases unmatched. CDR3 length: 16 amino acids. Per the germline V gene, CDR1 is SGDLS and CDR2 is YYNGEE. DNA of the CDR3: TGTGCCAGCAGACCTTCCACAGGGGCGTCCACCGGGGAGCTGTTTTTT. This codes for CASRPSTGASTGELFF.

The chain has TRBV30 and TRBJ1-2; D unresolved. This CDR3 region has 12 residues. Trimming took 2 bases from V and 0 from J, leaving 4 bases between them. The germline CDR1 and CDR2 sequences are GTSNPN and SVGIG (reference sequence). DNA of the CDR3: TGTGCCTGGAGTCAGACTAACTATGGCTACACCTTC. Its translation: CAWSQTNYGYTF.

The chain links TRBV5-1 to TRBJ1-3; D uncertain. CDR3 length: 14 amino acids. The ends were cut back, 4 bases at V and 0 bases at J, with 8 bases in the middle. The germline V gene has CDR1 SGHRS and CDR2 YFSETQ. The CDR3, as DNA: TGCGCCAGCAGCCAGACTCTCTCTGGAAACACCATATATTTT. Its translation is CASSQTLSGNTIYF. Using reference TRBV5-1 and TRBJ1-3 for the parts outside the CDR3, the full variable domain is KAGVTQTPRYLIKTRGQQVTLSCSPISGHRSVSWYQQTPGQGLQFLFEYFSETQRNKGNFPGRFSGRQFSNSRSEMNVSTLELGDSALYLCASSQTLSGNTIYFGEGSWLTVV.

The chain is built from TRBV5-1 and TRBJ2-1; 11 bases map to TRBD2. J was trimmed by 2 bases and V by 3 bases; bases with no gene match: 4. CDR1 and CDR2 from the germline V gene are SGHRS and YFSETQ. The CDR3 is made up of 16 amino acids. This chain's CDR3 is CASSSTSGSPYNEQFF. The CDR3, as DNA: TGCGCCAGCAGCTCTACTAGCGGGAGCCCCTACAATGAGCAGTTCTTC.

The chain recombines TRBV7-8 with TRBJ1-2; 7 bases are a match to TRBD1. Trimming removed 3 bases from V and 4 bases from J; junction bases left unmatched: 8. The CDR3 loop spans 15 amino acids. Germline V gene sequence: CDR1 SGHVS, CDR2 FQNEAQ. CDR3 nucleotide sequence: TGTGCCAGCAGCTTTTCGGGACAGACTGTCTATGGCTACACCTTC. Translation gives CASSFSGQTVYGYTF. The full variable domain, in which reference TRBV7-8 and TRBJ1-2 provide the parts outside the CDR3, is GAGVSQSPRYKVAKRGQDVALRCDPISGHVSLFWYQQALGQGPEFLTYFQNEAQLDKSGLPSDRFFAERPEGSVSTLKIQRTQQEDSAVYLCASSFSGQTVYGYTFGSGTRLTVV.

This chain connects TRBV28 to TRBJ2-5; weak D call: TRBD1 (6 bases). Germline loops: CDR1 MDHEN, CDR2 SYDVKM. The V end was cut by 5 bases, the J end by 5 bases, with 21 bases between. This CDR3 contains 16 residues. CDR3: CASSGPGRGEGETQYF. DNA of the CDR3: TGTGCCAGCAGTGGTCCGGGCAGGGGAGAAGGGGAGACCCAGTACTTC.

The chain carries TRBV28 and TRBJ1-2; TRBD1 might be the D (6 bases). The germline V gene has CDR1 MDHEN and CDR2 SYDVKM. V was trimmed by 2 bases and J by 8 bases, leaving 15 bases between them. The CDR3 is made up of 14 amino acids. The DNA of the CDR3 is TGTGCCAGCAGTTTAAGGACAGTAGGGGTCGGCTACACCTTC. It is translated as CASSLRTVGVGYTF.